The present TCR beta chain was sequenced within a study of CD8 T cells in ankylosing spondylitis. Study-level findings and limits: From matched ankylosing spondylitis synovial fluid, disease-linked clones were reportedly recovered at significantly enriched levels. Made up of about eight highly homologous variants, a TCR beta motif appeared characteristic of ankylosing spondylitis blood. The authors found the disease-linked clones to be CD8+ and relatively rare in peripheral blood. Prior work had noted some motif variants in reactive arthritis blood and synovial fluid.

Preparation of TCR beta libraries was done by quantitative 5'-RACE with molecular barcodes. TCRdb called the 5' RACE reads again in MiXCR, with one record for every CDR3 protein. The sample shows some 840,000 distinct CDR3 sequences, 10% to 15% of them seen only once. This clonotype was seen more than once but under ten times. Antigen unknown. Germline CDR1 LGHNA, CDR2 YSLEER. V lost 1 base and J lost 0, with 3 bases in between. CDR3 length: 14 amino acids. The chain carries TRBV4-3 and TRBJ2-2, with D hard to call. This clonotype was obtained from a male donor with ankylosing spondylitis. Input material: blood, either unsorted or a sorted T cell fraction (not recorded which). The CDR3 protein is CASSQVTNTGELFF. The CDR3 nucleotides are TGCGCCAGCAGCCAAGTGACGAACACCGGGGAGCTGTTTTTT.